A single sample gave rise to the 4 T cell receptor beta chains below, sequenced in a study of metastatic and nonmetastatic thyroid tumors. TCRdb re-analyzed the PCR reads using MiXCR. The sample includes tens of thousands of clones, approximately 11% of them seen just once. Patients were all untreated before their thyroid surgery. The sample comprised blood. These receptors were taken from a female donor with papillary thyroid cancer or a benign thyroid nodule (not recorded which). Some clones in this sample may be carry-over from other donors' samples.

This clone showed up just a few times. A much more abundant neighbour one base away suggests this may be a read error. The J gene is TRBJ2-2, the V gene TRBV10-3; 8 nucleotides match TRBD1. Germline V gene sequence: CDR1 ENHRY, CDR2 SYGVKD. The CDR3 is made up of 16 amino acids. J lost 3 bases, V lost 4 bases, and 7 bases had no gene match. This chain's CDR3 is CAISVRQGSHTGELFF. The CDR3 coding sequence is TGTGCCATCAGTGTGCGACAGGGGTCACACACCGGGGAGCTGTTTTTT.

This clone was recorded at least ten times. The same CDR3 can be traced to other DNA sequences in this sample. This chain joins TRBV20-1 and TRBJ2-7, with 10 positions matching TRBD2. V gave up 6 bases and J gave up 2 bases; unmatched junction bases: 7. The CDR3 sequence is 14 residues long. Germline V gene sequence: CDR1 DFQATT, CDR2 SNEGSKA (reference sequence). The CDR3 here is CSAPWTSGTYEQYF. As DNA, the CDR3 is TGCAGTGCCCCATGGACTAGCGGTACCTACGAGCAGTACTTC.

Ten or more counts support this clone. The V call is TRBV20-1, the J call TRBJ1-2, with a weak D call TRBD1 (5 bases). The CDR3 has 12 amino acids. Per the germline V gene, CDR1 is DFQATT and CDR2 is SNEGSKA (reference sequence). CDR3 coding DNA: TGCAGCCTCCAGGGAATGAACTATGGCTACACCTTC. This codes for CSLQGMNYGYTF.

This clone was detected ten times or more. This rearrangement joins TRBV5-5 to TRBJ1-5; D call uncertain. V was pared by 2 bases and J by 6 bases, with 12 bases between. Germline V CDR1 and CDR2: SGHKS, YYEKEE (reference sequence). The CDR3 is made up of 14 amino acids. CDR3 in DNA: TGTGCCAGCAGCTTCCCGGGGAAGGGTCAGCCCCAGCATTTT. As protein: CASSFPGKGQPQHF. The complete variable domain, with remaining parts taken from reference TRBV5-5 and TRBJ1-5, reads DAGVTQSPTHLIKTRGQQVTLRCSPISGHKSVSWYQQVLGQGPQFIFQYYEKEERGRGNFPDRFSARQFPNYSSELNVNALLLGDSALYLCASSFPGKGQPQHFGDGTRLSIL.